The TCR beta chain under discussion was sequenced for a study of blood T cell repertoires in COVID-19. In the study overall: The United States, Italy and Spain were the sources of the acute and convalescent COVID-19 samples.

Original methodology: Nucleated cell number was recorded as an estimate derived from reference gene primer amplification. Assay used: immunoSEQ multiplex PCR; TCRdb lists only in-frame clones, some missing. V, J and clone size reflect that table, while D and trimming were determined from the DNA. This table holds 200,000 to 250,000 clones, about nine tenths found once. The CDR3 is made up of 15 amino acids. Germline V gene sequence: CDR1 MDHEN, CDR2 SYDVKM. Trimming pared 6 bases from V and 10 bases from J, leaving 19 bases between. Two negative PCRs, clearance, or symptom resolution had been documented for recovered Cohort 3 donors.

This TCR derives from a woman younger than 35 who had recovered from COVID-19. Material: PBMCs or T cells enriched from blood (not recorded which). This chain joins TRBV28 and TRBJ1-6; D might be TRBD1 (6 bases). For the CDR3, the DNA is TGTGCCAGCAGCTTTGGTCAGGGGTGGGGATCACCCCTCCACTTT. Translating it yields CASSFGQGWGSPLHF.